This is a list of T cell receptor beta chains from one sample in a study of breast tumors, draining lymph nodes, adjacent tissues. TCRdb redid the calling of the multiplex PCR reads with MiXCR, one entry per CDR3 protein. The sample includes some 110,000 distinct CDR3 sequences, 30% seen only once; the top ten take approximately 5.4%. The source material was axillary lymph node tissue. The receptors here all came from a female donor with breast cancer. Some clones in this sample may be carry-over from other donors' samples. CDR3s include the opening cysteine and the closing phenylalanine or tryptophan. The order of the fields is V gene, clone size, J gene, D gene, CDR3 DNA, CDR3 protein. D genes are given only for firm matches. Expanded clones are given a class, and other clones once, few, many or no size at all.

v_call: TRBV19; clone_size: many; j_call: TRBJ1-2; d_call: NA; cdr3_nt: TGTGCCAGTAGTCGACTCGGGGCCACAAACAATATCAACTATGGCTACACCTTC; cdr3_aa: CASSRLGATNNINYGYTF
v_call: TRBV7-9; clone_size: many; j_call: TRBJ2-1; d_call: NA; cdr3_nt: TGTGCCAGCAGCTTGGGGGCTAATTACAATGAGCAGTTCTTC; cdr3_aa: CASSLGANYNEQFF
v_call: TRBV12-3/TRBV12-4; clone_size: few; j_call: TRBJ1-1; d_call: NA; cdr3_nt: TGTGCCAGCTCCTTCGGGGGGGATTACACTGAAGCTTTCTTT; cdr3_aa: CASSFGGDYTEAFF
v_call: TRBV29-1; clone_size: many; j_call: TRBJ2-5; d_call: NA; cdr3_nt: TGCAGCGTGGGCAGGTCACAAGAGACCCAGTACTTC; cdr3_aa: CSVGRSQETQYF
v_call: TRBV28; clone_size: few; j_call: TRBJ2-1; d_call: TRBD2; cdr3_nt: TGTGCCAGCAGTTTGGAGGCTAGCGGGAGCTATGAGCAGTTCTTC; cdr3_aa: CASSLEASGSYEQFF
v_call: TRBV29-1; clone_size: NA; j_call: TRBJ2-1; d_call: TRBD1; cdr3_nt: TGCAGCGTTAAGACAGGGTGCAATGAGCAGTTCTTC; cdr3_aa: CSVKTGCNEQFF
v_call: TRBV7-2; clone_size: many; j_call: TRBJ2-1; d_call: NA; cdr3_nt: TGTGCCAGCAGCTTATGGCCGAGGGAGTGGAGCCGCGTGGACAATGAGCAGTTCTTC; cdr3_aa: CASSLWPREWSRVDNEQFF
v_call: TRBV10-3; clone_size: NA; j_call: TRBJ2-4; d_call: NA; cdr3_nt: TGTGCCATCAGAGGAGGGGACATTCAGTACTTC; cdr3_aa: CAIRGGDIQYF
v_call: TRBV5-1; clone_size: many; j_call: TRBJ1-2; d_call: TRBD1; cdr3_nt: TGCGCCAGCAGCTTGTCCCACAGGGGTGCCTATGGCTACACCTTC; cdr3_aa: CASSLSHRGAYGYTF
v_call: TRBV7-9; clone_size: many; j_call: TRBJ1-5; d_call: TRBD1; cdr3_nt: TGTGCCAGCAGCTTAAGTCGGCCGGACAGGCATAATCAGCCCCAGCATTTT; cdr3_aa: CASSLSRPDRHNQPQHF
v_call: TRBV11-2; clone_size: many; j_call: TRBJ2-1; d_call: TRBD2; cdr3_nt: TGTGCCAGCAGCTCAGATGCGGGGGGGCATAATGAGCAGTTCTTC; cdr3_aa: CASSSDAGGHNEQFF
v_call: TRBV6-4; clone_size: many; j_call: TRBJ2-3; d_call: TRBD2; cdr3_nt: TGTGCCAGCAGTGAAACACTAGCGGGCACAGATACGCAGTATTTT; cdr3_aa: CASSETLAGTDTQYF
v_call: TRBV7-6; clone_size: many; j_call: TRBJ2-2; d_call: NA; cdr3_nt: TGTGCCAGCAGCTCATACGCCGGGACCGGGGAGCTGTTTTTT; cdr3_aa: CASSSYAGTGELFF
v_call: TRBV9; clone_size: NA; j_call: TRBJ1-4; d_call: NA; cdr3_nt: TGTGCCAGCAGCGCCCCAGAGGCCGGGAGTGAAGAACTGTTTTTT; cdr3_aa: CASSAPEAGSEELFF
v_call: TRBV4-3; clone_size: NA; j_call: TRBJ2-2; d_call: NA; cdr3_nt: TGCGCCAGCAGCCAAGCCGTGGTCGGGGAGCTGTTTTTT; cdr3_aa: CASSQAVVGELFF
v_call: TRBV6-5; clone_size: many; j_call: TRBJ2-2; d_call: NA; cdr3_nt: TGTGCCAGCAAAATCGGAACTACAGGGACCACCGGGGAGCTGTTTTTT; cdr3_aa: CASKIGTTGTTGELFF
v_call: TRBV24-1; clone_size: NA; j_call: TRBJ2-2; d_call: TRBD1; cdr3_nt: TGTGCCACCAGTGGAGGGACAGGGGGCAGCGGGGACACCGGGGAGCTGTTTTTT; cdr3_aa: CATSGGTGGSGDTGELFF
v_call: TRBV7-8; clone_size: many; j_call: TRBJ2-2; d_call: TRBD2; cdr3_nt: TGTGCCAGCGTTACGGCGGGGGGCTTCACCGGGGAGCTGTTTTTT; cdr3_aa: CASVTAGGFTGELFF
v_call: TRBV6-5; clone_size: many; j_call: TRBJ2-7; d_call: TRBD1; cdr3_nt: TGTGCCAGCAGTCGCCCGGGACAGGGAGGCGAGCAGTACTTC; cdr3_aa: CASSRPGQGGEQYF
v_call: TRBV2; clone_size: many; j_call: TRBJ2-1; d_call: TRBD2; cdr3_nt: TGTGCCAGCACTAGCGGGGGGGCTCAGATCGGCAATGAGCAGTTCTTC; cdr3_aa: CASTSGGAQIGNEQFF
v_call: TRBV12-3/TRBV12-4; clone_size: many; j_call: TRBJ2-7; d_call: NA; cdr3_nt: TGTGCCAGCAGTTTTCGGCCTTCCTACGAGCAGTACTTC; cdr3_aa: CASSFRPSYEQYF
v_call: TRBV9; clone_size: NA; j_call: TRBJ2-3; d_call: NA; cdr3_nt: TGTGCCAGCAGCGTAGATCTTGCCAAGGGTAGCACAGATACGCGGTATTTT; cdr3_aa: CASSVDLAKGSTDTRYF
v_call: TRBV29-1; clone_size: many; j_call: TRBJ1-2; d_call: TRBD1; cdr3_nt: TGCAGCGTTTGGACAGGGTTCGGCTACACCTTC; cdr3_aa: CSVWTGFGYTF
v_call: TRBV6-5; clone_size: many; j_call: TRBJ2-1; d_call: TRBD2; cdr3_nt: TGTGCCAGCAGTTATGGACTAGCGGGGGGAAATGAGCAGTTCTTC; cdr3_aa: CASSYGLAGGNEQFF
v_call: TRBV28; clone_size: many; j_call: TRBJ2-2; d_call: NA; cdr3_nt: TGTGCCAGCAGTTTATACACAGCCTACACCGGGGAGCTGTTTTTT; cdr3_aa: CASSLYTAYTGELFF
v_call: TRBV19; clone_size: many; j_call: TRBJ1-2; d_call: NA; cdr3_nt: TGTGCCAGTAGTATGAAGGGAAACTATGGCTACACCTTC; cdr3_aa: CASSMKGNYGYTF
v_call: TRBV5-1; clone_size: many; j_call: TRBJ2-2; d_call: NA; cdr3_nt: TGCGCCAGCAGCTTGGATTGGGGGCCGCACACCGGGGAGCTGTTTTTT; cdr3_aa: CASSLDWGPHTGELFF
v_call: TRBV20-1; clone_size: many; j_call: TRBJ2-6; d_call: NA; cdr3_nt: TGCAGTGCTGCGGATCAGGGACCTGGGGCCAACGTCCTGACTTTC; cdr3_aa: CSAADQGPGANVLTF
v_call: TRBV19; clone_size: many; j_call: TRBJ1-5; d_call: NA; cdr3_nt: TGTGCCAGTAGTATAGGGGGGGCTCGCAATCAGCCCCAGCATTTT; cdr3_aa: CASSIGGARNQPQHF
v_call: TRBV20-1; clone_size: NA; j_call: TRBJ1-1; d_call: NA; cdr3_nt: TGCAGTGCCTCTTGGGGTTTCCCTGAAGCTTTCTTT; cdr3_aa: CSASWGFPEAFF
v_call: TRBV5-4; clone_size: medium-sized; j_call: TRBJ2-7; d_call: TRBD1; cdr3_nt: TGTGCCAGCAGAACGGGACAGGGTAGCTACGAGCAGTACTTC; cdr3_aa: CASRTGQGSYEQYF
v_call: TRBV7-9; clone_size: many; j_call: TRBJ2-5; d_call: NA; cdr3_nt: TGTGCCAGCAGCGCGCACCGGGCCTTGGGGGAGACCCAGTACTTC; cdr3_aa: CASSAHRALGETQYF
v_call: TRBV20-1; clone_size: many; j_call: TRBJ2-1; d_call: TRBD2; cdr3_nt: TGCAGTGCTAGACCTTCCGGGACTAGCGGGATACGTATGCAGTTCTTC; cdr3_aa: CSARPSGTSGIRMQFF
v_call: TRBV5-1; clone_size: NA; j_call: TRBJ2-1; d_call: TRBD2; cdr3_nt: TGCGCCAGCACCCGGACTAGCGCCTACAACGAGCAGCTCTTC; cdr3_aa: CASTRTSAYNEQLF
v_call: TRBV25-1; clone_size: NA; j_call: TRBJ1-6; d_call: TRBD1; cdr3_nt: TGTGCCAGCGGAAGAGCAGCCGGGACAGGGACCCGCTCACCCCTCCACTTT; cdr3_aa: CASGRAAGTGTRSPLHF
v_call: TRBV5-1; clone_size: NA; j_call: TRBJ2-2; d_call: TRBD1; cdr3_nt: TGCGCCAGCAGCTTGGCAGGCCCCCAGGGGGCCGGGGTGCTGTCTTTT; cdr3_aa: CASSLAGPQGAGVLSF
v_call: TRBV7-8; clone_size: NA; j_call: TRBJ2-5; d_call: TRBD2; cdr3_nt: TGTGCCAGCAGCTTACCAGCGGGAGAGGGAGAGACCCAGTACTTC; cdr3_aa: CASSLPAGEGETQYF
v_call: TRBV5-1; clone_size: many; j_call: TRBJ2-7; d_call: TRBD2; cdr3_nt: TGCGCCAGCAGCCCTGGACTAGCGGGAAACCCTCACTCCTACGAGCAGTACTTC; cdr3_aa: CASSPGLAGNPHSYEQYF
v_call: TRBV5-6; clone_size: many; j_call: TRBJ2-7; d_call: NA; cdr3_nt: TGTGCCAGCAGCGTCAGCAGCTCCTACAGCGACGAGCAGTACTTC; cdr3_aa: CASSVSSSYSDEQYF
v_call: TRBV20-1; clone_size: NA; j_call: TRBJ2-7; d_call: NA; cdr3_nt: TGCAGTGCTAGGGTAAGGGCATCCTACGCGCAGTACTTC; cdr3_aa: CSARVRASYAQYF
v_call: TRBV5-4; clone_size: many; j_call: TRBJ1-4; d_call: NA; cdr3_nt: TGTGCCAGCAGCTCGAATGGCAGGAAGGGTGAAAAACTGTTTTTT; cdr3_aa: CASSSNGRKGEKLFF
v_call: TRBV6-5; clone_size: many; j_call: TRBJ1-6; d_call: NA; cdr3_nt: TGTGCCAGCAGTTGGGACGGCCTCGGGGCACCCCTCCACTTT; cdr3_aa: CASSWDGLGAPLHF
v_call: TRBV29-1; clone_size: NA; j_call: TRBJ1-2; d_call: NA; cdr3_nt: TGCAGCGTTGACCACAGCCAAGGACAGTCTAACTATGGCTACACCTTC; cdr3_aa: CSVDHSQGQSNYGYTF
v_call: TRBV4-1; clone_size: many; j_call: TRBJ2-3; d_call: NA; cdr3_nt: TGCGCCAGCAGCCAAGGTGGTAGCACAGATACGCAGTATTTT; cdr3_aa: CASSQGGSTDTQYF
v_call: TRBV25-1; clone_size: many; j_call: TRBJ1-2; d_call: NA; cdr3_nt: TGTGCCAGCAGTGACACCACGGCGCATGGCTACACCTTC; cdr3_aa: CASSDTTAHGYTF
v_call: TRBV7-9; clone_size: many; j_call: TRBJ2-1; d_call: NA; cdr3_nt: TGTGCCAGCAGCTTGTATCGCAATGAGCAGTTCTTC; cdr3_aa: CASSLYRNEQFF
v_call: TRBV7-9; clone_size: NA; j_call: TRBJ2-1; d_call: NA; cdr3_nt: TGTGCCAGTTCATCGAAAGCCTACAATGAGCAGTTCTTC; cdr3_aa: CASSSKAYNEQFF
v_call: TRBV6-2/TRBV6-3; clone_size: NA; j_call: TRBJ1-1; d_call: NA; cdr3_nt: TGTGCCAGCAGTTCAGAGTTTAACACTGAAGCTTTCTTT; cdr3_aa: CASSSEFNTEAFF
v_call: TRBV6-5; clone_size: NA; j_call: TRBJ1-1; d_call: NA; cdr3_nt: TGTGCCAGCAGTTTACGACTGACAAGGAGGAACACTGAAGCTTTCTTT; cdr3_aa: CASSLRLTRRNTEAFF
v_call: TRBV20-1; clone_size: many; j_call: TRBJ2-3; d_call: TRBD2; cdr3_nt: TGCAGTCCCCAAACTAGCGGGAGAACAGATACGCAGTATTTT; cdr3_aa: CSPQTSGRTDTQYF